This T cell receptor (beta chain) comes out of a study of cytomegalovirus exposure and HLA in healthy donors. General study points: Later analysis revealed greater clonal expansion in HLA-associated TCR beta chains than in equally common others. A later analysis appeared to link common viral pathogens to several of the most significant clusters.

The PCR contained 60 Vbeta and 13 Jbeta primers. The table came from immunoSEQ multiplex PCR; TCRdb's copy has only in-frame clones and leaves some out. The sample's table shows over 75,000 clones. Concerning this clone: Antigen: not known.

The CDR3 is 13 residues long. V was pared by 5 bases and J by 3 bases, with 10 bases between. The germline V gene encodes CDR1 MNHNS and CDR2 SASEGT. Sequenced sample: PBMCs. This clonotype originated in a man in his forties or fifties in good health and CMV-seronegative. The J gene is TRBJ2-5, the V gene TRBV6-1; no definite D call. The chain's CDR3 is CASSTDTKETQYF. The CDR3 DNA reads TGTGCCAGCAGTACAGATACCAAAGAGACCCAGTACTTC.